What follows are 15 T cell receptor beta chains derived from one specimen sequenced in a study of shared clonotypes between healthy human individuals. Libraries were prepared by immunoSEQ multiplex PCR; TCRdb keeps only in-frame clonotypes and omits some of them. The repertoire includes under 1 million clones, roughly 96% of them detected once, and over 0.2% sits in the top ten. Naive CD8 cells lacked CD45RO, underwent positive selection for CCR7 and left out terminally differentiated effector memory CD45RA+ cells. The sequencing input was naive CD8+ T cells sorted from blood. These receptors originate from a man aged 25 to 40 in good health.

J is TRBJ2-1 and V is TRBV6-1; D is unclear. The CDR3 sequence is 14 residues long. The V end lost 5 bases, the J end lost 0 bases, and 8 bases lay between the germline ends. Germline V gene lookup returns CDR1 MNHNS and CDR2 SASEGT. The CDR3 nucleotides read TGTGCCAGCAGTCCCTGGGACTCCTACAATGAGCAGTTCTTC. Translated: CASSPWDSYNEQFF.

The chain employs TRBV4-1 and TRBJ2-5; possibly TRBD1 for D (5 bases). Germline CDR1 reads MGHRA; CDR2 reads YSYEKL. This CDR3 has 15 amino acids. V lost 1 base and J 5 bases, leaving 14 bases between the germline ends. The CDR3 here is CASSQAGFSQETQYF. The DNA of the CDR3 is TGCGCCAGCAGCCAAGCAGGGTTTAGCCAGGAGACCCAGTACTTC.

The chain uses TRBV5-1 and TRBJ2-3; 12 bases align to TRBD2. CDR1 is SGHRS, CDR2 YFSETQ, per germline. V lost 2 bases and J lost 4; bases outside the gene matches: 8. The CDR3 covers 17 residues. The CDR3 here is CASSFPLAGGFADTQYF. The CDR3 nucleotides are TGCGCCAGCAGCTTTCCTCTAGCGGGAGGGTTCGCAGATACGCAGTATTTT.

This clone was found once. The conserved phenylalanine or tryptophan normally closing the CDR3 is absent here, so this likely arose from a read error. It is unclear where the CDR3 begins or ends on the DNA, so no DNA is shown, and the CDR3 is as TCRdb lists it. This chain links TRBV5-1 with TRBJ1-4; TRBD1 was called by the table and not checked on the DNA. Germline V gene data show CDR1 as SGHRS and CDR2 as YFSETQ. The CDR3 is 11 amino acids in total, end residues counted. This chain's CDR3 is CASSLAEQGTR.

The rearrangement links TRBV9 to TRBJ2-5, with TRBD2 identical over 7 bases. The CDR3 sequence is 16 residues long. Per germline, CDR1 SGDLS and CDR2 YYNGEE. With 0 bases clipped from V and 4 bases from J, the junction kept 9 bases outside the gene matches. In nucleotides, the CDR3 is TGTGCCAGCAGCGTAGGGGATAGCGGGCCTGGAGAGACCCAGTACTTC. It encodes CASSVGDSGPGETQYF.

This clone showed up just once. At one of its ends the junction is not consistent with the germline gene, which may arise from a read error. The chain recombines TRBV18 with TRBJ1-5; 7 bases align to TRBD1. The CDR3 is 13 residues long. CDR1 is KGHSH, CDR2 LQKENI, per germline. The CDR3 region is CASSPRGRQAQHF. The CDR3 bases are TGTGCCAGCTCACCAAGGGGGCGTCAGGCCCAGCATTTT.

The chain carries TRBV27 and TRBJ2-7; weak D call: TRBD2 (5 bases). Trimming removed 6 bases from V and 4 bases from J, with 19 bases in between. The CDR3 has 15 amino acids. CDR1 MNHEY and CDR2 SMNVEV come from the germline V gene (reference sequence). CDR3 protein: CASSRTPGSLYEQYF. The CDR3 DNA follows: TGTGCCAGCAGCCGTACTCCTGGGAGCCTATACGAGCAGTACTTC.

With regard to this clone: At one boundary the junction diverges from the germline segment, which might be a read error. The V call is TRBV20-1, the J call TRBJ2-5; possibly TRBD1 or TRBD2 for D (6 bases each). The CDR3 sequence is 11 residues long. CDR1 is DFQATT, CDR2 SNEGSKA, per germline (reference sequence). CDR3 in DNA: TGCAGTGCTAGAACGGGGGCCTCATCGCACTTC. Protein: CSARTGASSHF.

The chain carries TRBV5-1 and TRBJ2-7, with D possibly TRBD2 on 6 matching bases. Trimming cost V 0 bases and J 2 bases, with 9 bases left between them. The CDR3 runs 14 residues. Looked up from germline, CDR1 is SGHRS and CDR2 is YFSETQ. The CDR3 coding sequence is TGCGCCAGCAGCTTGGGGGACTTACCCTACGAGCAGTACTTC. Translating it yields CASSLGDLPYEQYF.

Only one count was recorded for this clone. This chain connects TRBV5-6 to TRBJ1-5; 10 bases are a match to TRBD1. With 4 bases clipped from V and 6 bases from J, the junction kept 4 bases outside the gene matches. The CDR3 contains 14 residues. Germline V gene data show CDR1 as SGHDT and CDR2 as YYEEEE. In DNA, the CDR3 is TGTGCCAGCAGCCCGGGACAGGGGACTCAGCCCCAGCATTTT. Amino acid sequence: CASSPGQGTQPQHF. Looking up the rest from reference TRBV5-6 and TRBJ1-5 gives the full variable domain: DAGVTQSPTHLIKTRGQQVTLRCSPKSGHDTVSWYQQALGQGPQFIFQYYEEEERQRGNFPDRFSGHQFPNYSSELNVNALLLGDSALYLCASSPGQGTQPQHFGDGTRLSIL.

The J gene is TRBJ1-3, the V gene TRBV7-2; D remains ambiguous. From germline, CDR1 is SGHTA and CDR2 FQGNSA. V was pared by 1 base and J by 3 bases, with 10 bases between. CDR3 size: 15 residues. The CDR3 nucleotides are TGTGCCAGCAGCTTAGATTGGCGGAGTGGAAACACCATATATTTT. This codes for CASSLDWRSGNTIYF.

This clone was detected once. This chain links TRBV4-1 with TRBJ2-7; D uncertain. The V and J ends lost 0 bases and 4 bases respectively, with 13 bases between them. The germline gives CDR1 MGHRA, CDR2 YSYEKL. The CDR3 runs 15 residues. The CDR3 nucleotides are TGCGCCAGCAGCCAAGATCGCGGCCCTCAATACGAGCAGTACTTC. Translated, it gives CASSQDRGPQYEQYF.

The J gene is TRBJ2-7, the V gene TRBV4-1; D gene ambiguous. The CDR3 spans 14 residues. Trimming removed 1 base at V and 4 bases at J, with 11 bases between. Germline CDR1 MGHRA, CDR2 YSYEKL. The DNA for the CDR3 is TGCGCCAGCAGCCAAGGGGTCAACATGTACGAGCAGTACTTC. This codes for CASSQGVNMYEQYF.

This chain joins TRBV28 and TRBJ2-2, with D unclear. Germline V gene data show CDR1 as MDHEN and CDR2 as SYDVKM. V was shortened by 5 bases and J by 1 base, with 5 bases between the two germline ends. CDR3 length equals 13 residues. CDR3 amino acids: CASSPQNTGELFF. DNA for the CDR3: TGTGCCAGCAGTCCCCAGAACACCGGGGAGCTGTTTTTT.

The chain employs TRBV9 and TRBJ2-5, with D unresolved. Trimming took off 4 bases at V and 3 bases at J, with 13 bases between the two ends. CDR3 length equals 14 residues. The germline CDR1 and CDR2 sequences are SGDLS and YYNGEE. The CDR3 coding sequence is TGTGCCAGCAGCCAAAATGACGGAGAAGAGACCCAGTACTTC. Its protein product is CASSQNDGEETQYF.